This is a list of T cell receptor beta chains from one sample in a study of T cell responses to AZD1222 COVID-19 vaccine. TCRdb's copy holds only in-frame clones and misses some; the assay was immunoSEQ multiplex PCR. The sample shows fewer than 120,000 clones, about 94% of them seen only once. Sequencing used peripheral blood, obtained 28 days after the second AZD1222 dose. Every receptor here comes from an adult who received the AZD1222 COVID-19 vaccine. Both conserved end residues are part of each CDR3. The D gene is left open where the match is weak.

V gene,CDR3 length,J gene,D gene,CDR3 protein
TRBV5-1,15,TRBJ1-6,TRBD1,CASSQGTGAYSPLHF
TRBV3-1/TRBV3-2,12,TRBJ1-1,-,CASSQEMGEAFF
TRBV18,14,TRBJ2-5,-,CASSPLNGKETQYF
TRBV6-1,13,TRBJ1-5,-,CASSDREGQPQHF
TRBV6-5,12,TRBJ1-6,TRBD1,CATWTGNSPLHF
TRBV2,16,TRBJ1-2,TRBD1,CASSPQGLDYNYGYTF
TRBV5-1,16,TRBJ2-7,TRBD2,CASSLVTSGRLYEQYF
TRBV4-1,14,TRBJ1-2,TRBD1,CASSQGTGGQGYTF
TRBV9,16,TRBJ2-2,TRBD1,CASSVVGQGSTGELFF
TRBV9,16,TRBJ1-6,-,CASSGPRGSYNSPLHF
TRBV6-5,13,TRBJ2-7,TRBD1,CASSWDRAYEQYF
TRBV5-8,13,TRBJ1-2,TRBD1,CASYNRGPRGYTF
TRBV5-1,16,TRBJ1-1,-,CASSLDSIGPDTEAFF
TRBV9,15,TRBJ1-3,-,CASSVGGNPGNTIYF
TRBV11-2,13,TRBJ2-1,-,CASSFTGHDEQFF
TRBV5-1,14,TRBJ1-2,-,CASSYGEPFYGYTF
TRBV6-5,11,TRBJ2-4,-,CASSSQNIQYF
TRBV2,14,TRBJ1-5,-,CASSRDRGNQPQHF
TRBV11-3,15,TRBJ1-1,-,CASSLEPGMNTEAFF
TRBV19,14,TRBJ1-2,TRBD1,CASSIQGASYGYTF
TRBV6-5,14,TRBJ1-4,-,CASSNRLPNEKLFF
TRBV29-1,13,TRBJ1-1,-,CSVTFGQKDLAFF
TRBV7-6,14,TRBJ1-1,-,CASSLEAVNTEAFF
TRBV3-1/TRBV3-2,16,TRBJ1-1,-,CASSQAGYSWNTEAFF
TRBV18,15,TRBJ2-7,TRBD2,CASSPRLAGENEQYF
TRBV5-1,14,TRBJ2-5,TRBD2,CASSPGGAPETQYF
TRBV6-1,16,TRBJ2-6,TRBD1,CASSARTGTGANVLTF
TRBV11-2,16,TRBJ2-7,TRBD2,CASSLTSGRQTYEQYF
TRBV11-3,15,TRBJ2-1,-,CASSSDPSSYNEQFF
TRBV5-4,13,TRBJ1-1,-,CASRARGNTEAFF
TRBV3-1/TRBV3-2,16,TRBJ2-2,-,CASSPGKGVLGGELFF
TRBV11-2,14,TRBJ1-4,-,CASSLVRGTEKLFF
TRBV9,15,TRBJ1-1,-,CASSGGTKANTEAFF